The 9 T cell receptor beta chains in this list originate from one sample, sequenced in a study of blood T cell repertoires in COVID-19. Assay: immunoSEQ multiplex PCR; the TCRdb copy retains only in-frame clones and omits some. The repertoire includes tens of thousands of clones, roughly 89% of them detected once, and approximately 6% sits in the top ten. The sample was peripheral blood. These receptors were collected from an older woman with COVID-19, enrolled during active disease.

The chain joins TRBV6-5 to TRBJ2-7; TRBD2 matches 9 bases. The J segment lost 5 bases and the V segment lost 1 base, leaving 6 bases of the junction unmatched. CDR1 MNHEY and CDR2 SVGAGI come from the germline V gene. The CDR3 consists of 15 residues. The CDR3 protein is CASSYLAGATNEQYF. The CDR3 region has the DNA TGTGCCAGCAGTTACTTAGCGGGAGCAACGAACGAGCAGTACTTC.

Concerning this clone itself: At one boundary the junction diverges from the germline segment, which might be a read error. The gene calls are TRBV6-5 and TRBJ1-5; D is unclear. The CDR3 spans 15 residues. Germline V CDR1 and CDR2: MNHEY, SVGAGI. CDR3 protein: CASSDSGYSNQPQHF. The CDR3 DNA follows: TGTGCCAGCAGTGACTCCGGGTATAGCAATCAGCCCCAGCATTTT.

J is TRBJ1-1 and V is TRBV11-2; possibly TRBD1 for D (6 bases). The V and J ends lost 2 bases and 0 bases respectively, with 7 bases between them. CDR3 length: 14 amino acids. The germline gives CDR1 SGHAT, CDR2 FQNNGV. CDR3 residues: CASSLQGMNTEAFF. CDR3 nucleotide sequence: TGTGCCAGCAGCTTACAGGGGATGAACACTGAAGCTTTCTTT. Combining the CDR3 with reference TRBV11-2 and TRBJ1-1 gives the whole variable domain EAGVAQSPRYKIIEKRQSVAFWCNPISGHATLYWYQQILGQGPKLLIQFQNNGVVDDSQLPKDRFSAERLKGVDSTLKIQPAKLEDSAVYLCASSLQGMNTEAFFGQGTRLTVV.

The genes are TRBV6-1 and TRBJ1-5; 9 bases match TRBD1. Germline V CDR1 and CDR2: MNHNS, SASEGT. The junction had 6 bases not matched to a gene; V was cut back by 0 bases and J by 0 bases. The CDR3 is made up of 18 amino acids. The DNA for the CDR3 is TGTGCCAGCAGTGAAGCATGGGACAGGGTCTATAGCAATCAGCCCCAGCATTTT. Protein sequence: CASSEAWDRVYSNQPQHF.

DNA for the CDR3: TGTGCCAGCAGCCTTCCTACCGGGACAGGGGTCAATTCACCCCTCCACTTT. Its translation is CASSLPTGTGVNSPLHF. The chain recombines TRBV5-8 with TRBJ1-6, with 10 bases lining up with TRBD1. The V gene's germline CDR1 is SGHTS and CDR2 YDEGEE. The CDR3 is made up of 17 amino acids. The V and J ends lost 4 bases and 7 bases, in that order; junction bases with no gene match: 11. Full variable domain (rest looked up from reference TRBV5-8 and TRBJ1-6): EAGVTQSPTHLIKTRGQQATLRCSPISGHTSVYWYQQALGLGLQFLLWYDEGEERNRGNFPPRFSGRQFPNYSSELNVNALELEDSALYLCASSLPTGTGVNSPLHFGNGTRLTVT.

The gene calls are TRBV11-3 and TRBJ2-1; TRBD2 matches 11 bases. Per the germline V gene, CDR1 is SGHNT and CDR2 is YENEEA. The CDR3 contains 15 residues. The V gene end was trimmed by 5 bases and the J gene end by 9 bases; junction bases not matched to a gene: 9. The CDR3 nucleotides read TGTGCCAGCAGCCCTTCACTAGCGGGAGCTGGTGAGCAGTTCTTC. Translated, it gives CASSPSLAGAGEQFF.

The J gene is TRBJ2-1, the V gene TRBV27, with 12 bases fitting TRBD2. CDR1 is MNHEY and CDR2 is SMNVEV in the germline V gene (reference sequence). V lost 7 bases and J lost 7; bases outside the gene matches: 8. The CDR3 is 15 amino acids. The CDR3 DNA reads as TGTGCCAGCACCAAGACTAGCGGGAGTTATAATGAGCAGTTCTTC. Its translation: CASTKTSGSYNEQFF.

This clone was observed a single time. The genes are TRBV9 and TRBJ1-2, with unresolved D. CDR1 is SGDLS, CDR2 YYNGEE, per germline. This CDR3 has 15 amino acids. The V gene lost 4 bases and the J gene lost 6 bases, with 19 bases spanning the gap. In nucleotides, the CDR3 is TGTGCCAGCAGCCCTACGACACATCCCGCCCATGGCTACACCTTC. As protein: CASSPTTHPAHGYTF.

The chain couples TRBV6-6 to TRBJ2-3; 7 bases map to TRBD1. The germline gives CDR1 MNHNY, CDR2 SVGAGI (reference sequence). The junction had 11 bases not matched to a gene; V was cut back by 7 bases and J by 1 base. The CDR3 loop spans 16 amino acids. The chain's CDR3 is CASKDTITGGTDTQYF. The CDR3, as DNA: TGTGCCAGCAAGGACACAATTACAGGGGGCACAGATACGCAGTATTTT.